Here is one TCR beta chain with its context. Its target is unknown. This entry is derived from a study of graft-versus-host responses after intestinal transplantation. Profiled with immunoSEQ multiplex PCR; TCRdb holds only in-frame clones, not every one. Of over 100,000 clones in the sample, roughly 95% were seen once. Points from the study as a whole: Peak levels of circulating GvH clones tracked with early post-transplant HvG declines.

This material consisted of unstimulated CD8+ T cells sorted from spleen or lymph node cells, taken before intestinal transplant. The sequence came from a human donor who received an intestinal transplant.

CDR3 bases: TGTGCCAGCAGCGTAGCCGGGACTAGCGGGGTCTCCTACGAGCAGTACTTC. This encodes CASSVAGTSGVSYEQYF. J is TRBJ2-7 and V is TRBV9; 13 bases map to TRBD2. From germline, CDR1 is SGDLS and CDR2 YYNGEE. CDR3 length: 17 amino acids. The V gene end was trimmed by 0 bases and the J gene end by 0 bases; junction bases not matched to a gene: 3.